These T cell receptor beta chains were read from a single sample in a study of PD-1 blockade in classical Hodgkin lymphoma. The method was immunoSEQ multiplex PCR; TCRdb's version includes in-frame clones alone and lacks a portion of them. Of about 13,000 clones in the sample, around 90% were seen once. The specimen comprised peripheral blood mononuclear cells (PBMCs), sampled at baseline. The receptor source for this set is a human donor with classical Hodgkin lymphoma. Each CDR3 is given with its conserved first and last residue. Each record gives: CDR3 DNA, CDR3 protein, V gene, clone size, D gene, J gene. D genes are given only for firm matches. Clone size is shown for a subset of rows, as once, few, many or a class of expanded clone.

TGCGCCAGCAGCTTGGGTAGGGTGACAGGGCAGAACACCGGGGAGCTGTTTTTT CASSLGRVTGQNTGELFF TRBV5-1 NA TRBD1 TRBJ2-2
TGTGCCAGCAGCGTTGCCGGGAGGAGTAACGAGCAGTACTTC CASSVAGRSNEQYF TRBV9 once TRBD2 TRBJ2-7
TGCGCCAGCAGCTTGGACCCGAGTACCTCTGGAAACACCATATATTTT CASSLDPSTSGNTIYF TRBV5-1 NA NA TRBJ1-3
TGCAGTGCTTTTTACAGGGATGGCTACACCTTC CSAFYRDGYTF TRBV20-1 NA NA TRBJ1-2
TGTGCCAGCAGTCCCGGGACTAGGAGCTCCTACGAGCAGTACTTC CASSPGTRSSYEQYF TRBV11-1 NA TRBD2 TRBJ2-7
TGTGCCAGCAGTACGGCTAGCGGGGGAGGGAATGAGCAGTTCTTC CASSTASGGGNEQFF TRBV6-4 medium-sized TRBD2 TRBJ2-1
TGTGCCTGGGCTAGCGGGGGGCTTGGAGATACGCAGTATTTT CAWASGGLGDTQYF TRBV30 NA TRBD2 TRBJ2-3
TGTGCCAGCAGCGCCAAACAGGGGTCAGGGACTGAAGCTTTCTTT CASSAKQGSGTEAFF TRBV9 NA TRBD1 TRBJ1-1
TGTGCCAGCAGCTTAAACGCTGCTACAGATACGCAGTATTTT CASSLNAATDTQYF TRBV7-3 NA NA TRBJ2-3
TGTGCCAGCAGCGCCTGGGGATCCGGGGAGCTGTTTTTT CASSAWGSGELFF TRBV7-9 once NA TRBJ2-2
TGTGCCAGCAGCTTACAGGACACCCAGGCGGGGGCCAACGTCCTGACTTTC CASSLQDTQAGANVLTF TRBV7-3 NA NA TRBJ2-6
TGTGCCAGTAGTATACAGGGTCTACGGGAGCAGTACTTC CASSIQGLREQYF TRBV19 NA NA TRBJ2-7
TGTGCCAGCTCACCTCAGGCTGAGGGCGAGACCCAGTACTTC CASSPQAEGETQYF TRBV18 NA NA TRBJ2-5
TGTGCCAGCAGTCTTGGGCAGGGGTCCTACAATGAGCAGTTCTTC CASSLGQGSYNEQFF TRBV2 NA NA TRBJ2-1
TGTGCCAGCAGGCTTGGGGGCTACAACACCGGGGAGCTGTTTTTT CASRLGGYNTGELFF TRBV6-8 NA NA TRBJ2-2
TGTGCCAGCTCACTAGCCCCTGGGACAGGGGGCCGCGATGAGCAGTTCTTC CASSLAPGTGGRDEQFF TRBV18 NA TRBD1 TRBJ2-1
TGTGCCAGCAGTTTGGGGGGGGACAGGGTCAATGAGCAGTTCTTC CASSLGGDRVNEQFF TRBV6-6 NA TRBD1 TRBJ2-1
TGTGCCTGGAGTCTAGGACCGGCCCAGGCTCGGGCTTTCTTT CAWSLGPAQARAFF TRBV30 NA NA TRBJ1-1
TGTGCCATCAGTGAGTCTGGGGGGTACGGGACTGAAGCTTTCTTT CAISESGGYGTEAFF TRBV10-3 NA NA TRBJ1-1
TGTGCCAGCAGTGCCTCGACAGGGCCCAATCAGCCCCAGCATTTT CASSASTGPNQPQHF TRBV6-1 NA TRBD1 TRBJ1-5
TGTGCCAGCAGCCTTGCAGGGCCACAAAGTCGGGCCAACGTCCTGACTTTC CASSLAGPQSRANVLTF TRBV7-7 NA NA TRBJ2-6
TGTGCCAGCAGCTTAGGAATAGCGGGGTCCGAGTACTTC CASSLGIAGSEYF TRBV7-2 NA TRBD2 TRBJ2-5
TGTGCCAGCAGTAGTAGCGGGAGTTGGACAGATACGCAGTATTTT CASSSSGSWTDTQYF TRBV27 NA TRBD2 TRBJ2-3
TGTGCCAGCAGTGCCTCACGAGGGCATGCGGGGGAGACCCAGTACTTC CASSASRGHAGETQYF TRBV27 NA NA TRBJ2-5
TGTGCCAGCAGTTTCTCCGACCTAGAGCAGTTCTTC CASSFSDLEQFF TRBV28 few NA TRBJ2-1
TGCGCCAGCAGCGCGGGTGTCGACACTGAAGCTTTCTTT CASSAGVDTEAFF TRBV5-1 few NA TRBJ1-1
TGTGCCAGCAGCCGGGACAGCACAGATACGCAGTATTTT CASSRDSTDTQYF TRBV6-4 NA NA TRBJ2-3
TGTGCCAGCAGCGCCTCTACGAACACTGAAGCTTTCTTT CASSASTNTEAFF TRBV6-4 NA NA TRBJ1-1
TGTGCCAGCAGTGAAAATGGGGTTGATACGCAGTATTTT CASSENGVDTQYF TRBV2 NA NA TRBJ2-3
TGTGCCAGCAGTTTAGGGGCGGCAGGAGTCACAGATACGCAGTATTTT CASSLGAAGVTDTQYF TRBV27 NA NA TRBJ2-3
TGTGCCAGCAGCAGACGGACTAGCGGGGCCATCACAGATACGCAGTATTTT CASSRRTSGAITDTQYF TRBV13 NA TRBD2 TRBJ2-3
TGTGCCAGCAGTCCTCGCGCAGAGAGAGCCTACGAGCAGTACTTC CASSPRAERAYEQYF TRBV27 NA NA TRBJ2-7
TGTGCCAGCAGCCAAGATCAGGGGGCTAGCACAGATACGCAGTATTTT CASSQDQGASTDTQYF TRBV14 NA TRBD1 TRBJ2-3
TGTGCCAGCAGCTTGCTGGGGCCCAATGAGCAGTTCTTC CASSLLGPNEQFF TRBV5-4 once NA TRBJ2-1
TGCGCCAGCAGCAAGACAGGGGATGAAACTGAAGCTTTCTTT CASSKTGDETEAFF TRBV5-1 NA TRBD1 TRBJ1-1
TGTGCCAGCAGCGTAGGGACAGGGTGGACCGGGGAGCTGTTTTTT CASSVGTGWTGELFF TRBV9 NA TRBD1 TRBJ2-2
TGTGCCAGCAGCCAGACAGGGGATGCCGAAAAACTGTTTTTT CASSQTGDAEKLFF TRBV7-8 NA TRBD1 TRBJ1-4